This TCR beta chain was retrieved from a study of cytomegalovirus exposure and HLA in healthy donors. Concerning this clone itself: Its antigen is still unknown.

Regarding the study as a whole: Altogether, 164 TCR beta chains were recorded as cytomegalovirus-associated. A later analysis linked more than 15,000 TCR beta sequences to HLA alleles at 0.05 false discovery rate. A later analysis by the authors found several of the most significant clusters apparently linked to common viral pathogens.

Use of 60 Vbeta and 13 Jbeta primers characterized the PCR. Generated by immunoSEQ multiplex PCR, the TCRdb table keeps only in-frame clones and is missing some. The sample includes roughly 180,000 clones, roughly 80% of them seen just once. The sample consisted of PBMCs. This receptor was taken from a male donor in good health and CMV-seronegative.

The chain's CDR3 is CASSPPGRGHSDNSPLHF. The CDR3 region has the DNA TGTGCCAGTAGCCCCCCGGGGCGGGGGCATTCCGATAATTCACCCCTCCACTTT. The V gene is TRBV19, the J gene TRBJ1-6; TRBD1 might be the D (6 bases). Between the trimmed V and J ends, which lost 6 bases and 5 bases, there was a span of 23 bases. The germline CDR1 and CDR2 sequences are LNHDA and SQIVND (reference sequence). The CDR3 has 18 residues.